Included here is one T cell receptor (beta chain) sequence, with context. Germline loops: CDR1 LGHDT, CDR2 YNNKEL (reference sequence). Trimming removed 3 bases at V and 3 bases at J, with 17 bases between. This CDR3 has 16 residues. Data came from immunoSEQ multiplex PCR; TCRdb stores just in-frame clones and leaves some out. This sample has nearly 200,000 clones, with about 93% found just once. These data originate in a study of T cell responses to AZD1222 COVID-19 vaccine. This chain uses TRBV3-1 (or the pseudogene TRBV3-2) with TRBJ2-5; tentatively, D is TRBD1 or TRBD2 (5 bases each). The sequence was collected from an adult who received the AZD1222 COVID-19 vaccine. The source material was peripheral blood, sampled 28 days after the second AZD1222 dose. CDR3 protein: CASSQLPGLVKETQYF. CDR3 coding DNA: TGTGCCAGCAGCCAGCTCCCGGGGCTTGTCAAAGAGACCCAGTACTTC.